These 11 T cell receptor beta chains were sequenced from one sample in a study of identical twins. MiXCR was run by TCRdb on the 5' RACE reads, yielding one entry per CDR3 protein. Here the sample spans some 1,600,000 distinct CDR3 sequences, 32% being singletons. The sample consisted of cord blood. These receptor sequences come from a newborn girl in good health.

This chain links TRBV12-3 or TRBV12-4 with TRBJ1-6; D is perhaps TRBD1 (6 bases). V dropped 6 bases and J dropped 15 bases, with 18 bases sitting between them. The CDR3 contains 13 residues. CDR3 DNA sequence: TGTGCCAGCAGCCCCATACAGGGAAATAACCTCCACTTT. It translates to CASSPIQGNNLHF.

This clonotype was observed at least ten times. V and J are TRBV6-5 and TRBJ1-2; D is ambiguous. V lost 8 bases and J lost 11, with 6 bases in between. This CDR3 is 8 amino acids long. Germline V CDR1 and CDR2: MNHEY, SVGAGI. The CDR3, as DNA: TGTGCCAGCGGACGTTACACCTTC. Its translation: CASGRYTF.

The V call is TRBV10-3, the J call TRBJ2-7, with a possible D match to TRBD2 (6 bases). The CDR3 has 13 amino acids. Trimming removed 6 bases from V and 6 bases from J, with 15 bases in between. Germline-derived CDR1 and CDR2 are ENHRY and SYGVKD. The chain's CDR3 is CAISIGTLREQYF. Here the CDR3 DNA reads TGTGCCATCAGCATCGGGACTCTGCGCGAGCAGTACTTC.

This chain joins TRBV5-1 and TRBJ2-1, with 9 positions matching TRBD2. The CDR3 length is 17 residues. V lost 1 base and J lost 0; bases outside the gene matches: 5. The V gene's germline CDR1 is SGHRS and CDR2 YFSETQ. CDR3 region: CASSLISTSGSYNEQFF. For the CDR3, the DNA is TGCGCCAGCAGCTTGATCTCGACTAGCGGCTCCTACAATGAGCAGTTCTTC.

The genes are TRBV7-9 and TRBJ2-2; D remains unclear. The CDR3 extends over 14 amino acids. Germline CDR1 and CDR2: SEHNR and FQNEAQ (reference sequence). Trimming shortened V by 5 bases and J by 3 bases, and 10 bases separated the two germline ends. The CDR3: CASSIYSYTGELFF. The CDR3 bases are TGTGCCAGCAGCATATACAGTTACACCGGGGAGCTGTTTTTT.

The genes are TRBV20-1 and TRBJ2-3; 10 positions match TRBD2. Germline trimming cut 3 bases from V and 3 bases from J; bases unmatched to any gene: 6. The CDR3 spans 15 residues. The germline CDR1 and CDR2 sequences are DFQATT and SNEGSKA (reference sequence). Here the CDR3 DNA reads TGCAGTGCTAGCTCCCCTAGCGGGGGAACAGATACGCAGTATTTT. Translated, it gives CSASSPSGGTDTQYF.

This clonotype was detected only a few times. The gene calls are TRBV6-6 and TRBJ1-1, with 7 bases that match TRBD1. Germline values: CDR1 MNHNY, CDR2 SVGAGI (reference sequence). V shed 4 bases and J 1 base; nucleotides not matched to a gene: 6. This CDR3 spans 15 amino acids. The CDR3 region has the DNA TGTGCCAGCAGTTCCTGGGGACAGTGGAACACTGAAGCTTTCTTT. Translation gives CASSSWGQWNTEAFF.

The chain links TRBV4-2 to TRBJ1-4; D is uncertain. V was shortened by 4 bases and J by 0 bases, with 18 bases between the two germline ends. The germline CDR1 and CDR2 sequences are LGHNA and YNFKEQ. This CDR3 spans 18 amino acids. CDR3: CASSPRPIESATNEKLFF. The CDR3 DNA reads TGTGCCAGCAGCCCAAGGCCGATCGAGAGCGCAACTAATGAAAAACTGTTTTTT.

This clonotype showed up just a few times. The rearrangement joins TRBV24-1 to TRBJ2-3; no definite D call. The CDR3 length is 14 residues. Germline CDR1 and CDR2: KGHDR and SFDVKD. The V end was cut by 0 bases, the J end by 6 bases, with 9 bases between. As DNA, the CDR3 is TGTGCCACCAGTGATTTGATGGCCCCGGATACGCAGTATTTT. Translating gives CATSDLMAPDTQYF.

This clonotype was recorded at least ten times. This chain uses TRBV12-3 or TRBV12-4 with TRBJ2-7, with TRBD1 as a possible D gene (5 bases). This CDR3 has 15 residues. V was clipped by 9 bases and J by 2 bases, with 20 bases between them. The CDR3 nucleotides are TGTGCCAGTACCTTCCAGGGTTCTGGGGCCTACGAGCAGTACTTC. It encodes CASTFQGSGAYEQYF.

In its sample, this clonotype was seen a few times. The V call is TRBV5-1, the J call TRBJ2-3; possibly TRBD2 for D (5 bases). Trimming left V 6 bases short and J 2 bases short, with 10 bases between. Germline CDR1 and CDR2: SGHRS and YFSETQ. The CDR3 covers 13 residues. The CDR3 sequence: CASTHGLTDTQYF. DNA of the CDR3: TGCGCCAGCACCCATGGACTCACAGATACGCAGTATTTT.